This is a list of T cell receptor beta chains from one sample in a study of memory CD4+ T cells and cytomegalovirus serostatus. Assay: immunoSEQ multiplex PCR; the TCRdb copy retains only in-frame clones and omits some. The sample yields approximately 41,000 clones, 70% to 80% seen once. Sequencing used memory CD4+ T cells from blood. Receptors were obtained from an adult in good health and CMV-seronegative. Both conserved end residues are part of each CDR3. A D gene is named only where the DNA matches it firmly. A row's size may be missing; if present it is once, few, many or a size class.

size | D | length | J | V | DNA | CDR3
- | - | 13 | TRBJ2-5 | TRBV9 | TGTGCCAGCAGCGTAGTGGACCAAGAGACCCAGTACTTC | CASSVVDQETQYF
few | - | 15 | TRBJ2-7 | TRBV6-5 | TGTGCCAGCAGTTACAGGAGTGACCCCTCCTACGAGCAGTACTTC | CASSYRSDPSYEQYF
- | - | 15 | TRBJ2-1 | TRBV18 | TGTGCCAGCTCACAACCCTCGGCCACTAAGAATGAGCAGTTCTTC | CASSQPSATKNEQFF
- | - | 15 | TRBJ2-7 | TRBV4-2 | TGTGCCAGCAGCCAAGATTCCGGGGAAACCAACGAGCAGTACTTC | CASSQDSGETNEQYF
- | TRBD2 | 14 | TRBJ2-5 | TRBV6-5 | TGTGCCAGCAGTTCGGGGGGGCCCAGGGAGACCCAGTACTTC | CASSSGGPRETQYF
once | - | 16 | TRBJ1-4 | TRBV4-3 | TGCGCCAGCAGCCGGACCCTGAGCGTTTGGGATGAAAAACTGTTTTTT | CASSRTLSVWDEKLFF
- | TRBD1 | 13 | TRBJ1-4 | TRBV28 | TGTGCCAGCAGGGGGACAGGGGGTGAAAAACTGTTTTTT | CASRGTGGEKLFF
once | - | 14 | TRBJ2-3 | TRBV19 | TGTGCCAGTAGTGGCAGGGTTGTGACAGATACGCAGTATTTT | CASSGRVVTDTQYF
- | - | 14 | TRBJ2-1 | TRBV11-2 | TGTGCCAGCAGCTTAGACCCTAGCTCGAATGAGCAGTTCTTC | CASSLDPSSNEQFF
- | - | 13 | TRBJ2-5 | TRBV7-2 | TGTGCCAGCAGCCTCTTCATCACGGGAGAGCAGTACTTC | CASSLFITGEQYF
few | - | 14 | TRBJ2-5 | TRBV7-2 | TGTGCCAGCAGCTTTGAAACAGGGCAAGAGACCCAGTACTTC | CASSFETGQETQYF
- | - | 15 | TRBJ2-1 | TRBV7-9 | TGTGCCAGCAGCTTACGATATCCGAAAGGCAATGAGCAGTTCTTC | CASSLRYPKGNEQFF
once | TRBD1 | 15 | TRBJ1-2 | TRBV11-2 | TGTGCCAGCAGCTTAGGTCGGGACAGGGGCTATGGCTACACCTTC | CASSLGRDRGYGYTF
once | TRBD2 | 14 | TRBJ2-1 | TRBV7-9 | TGTGCCACTAAGGGACTAGCAAGTAACAATGAGCAGTTCTTC | CATKGLASNNEQFF
- | TRBD1 | 15 | TRBJ1-4 | TRBV5-1 | TGCGCCAGCAGCTTACGGGGACAGGGTAGAGAAAAACTGTTTTTT | CASSLRGQGREKLFF
- | - | 13 | TRBJ2-1 | TRBV7-8 | TGTGCCAGCAGCTTAGGACTAGGGAATGAGCAGTTCTTC | CASSLGLGNEQFF
- | - | 11 | TRBJ1-1 | TRBV28 | TGTGCCAGCAGGGGGGACGGTGAAGCTTTCTTT | CASRGDGEAFF
- | TRBD1 | 15 | TRBJ1-2 | TRBV4-1 | TGCGCCAGCAGCCCGGCCGGGACAGGGGGCTATGGCTACACCTTC | CASSPAGTGGYGYTF
- | - | 14 | TRBJ1-5 | TRBV21-1 | TGTGCCAGCAGCACCGGGGGGGGGCAAGGCCCCCAGCATTTT | CASSTGGGQGPQHF
- | - | 14 | TRBJ1-1 | TRBV5-4 | TGTGCCAGCAGCTTGGACAATATGAACACTGAAGCTTTCTTT | CASSLDNMNTEAFF
- | TRBD2 | 16 | TRBJ2-7 | TRBV28 | TGTGCCAGCAGTTTATTGGGCGGGGGGGCATCCTACGAGCAGTACTTC | CASSLLGGGASYEQYF
few | - | 15 | TRBJ1-3 | TRBV11-1 | TGTGCCAGCAGCTTCGACAGGATGTTTGGAAACACCATATATTTT | CASSFDRMFGNTIYF
few | - | 13 | TRBJ2-1 | TRBV9 | TGTGCCAGCAGCGGAATGATGTACAATGAGCAGTTCTTC | CASSGMMYNEQFF
- | TRBD2 | 15 | TRBJ2-3 | TRBV5-1 | TGCGCCAGCAGGGCCGGGACTACTAGCACAGATACGCAGTATTTT | CASRAGTTSTDTQYF
- | - | 13 | TRBJ2-7 | TRBV7-9 | TGTGCCAGCAGCTTTCCATCTGTCAACGAGCAGTACTTC | CASSFPSVNEQYF
- | TRBD1 | 16 | TRBJ1-2 | TRBV2 | TGTGCCAGCAGTGAATTAAAGGGGCAGGGGGCCAATGGCTACACCTTC | CASSELKGQGANGYTF
- | TRBD2 | 15 | TRBJ2-1 | TRBV5-4 | TGTGCCAGCAGCAGGGAGGGCTGGGCCTACAATGAGCAGTTCTTC | CASSREGWAYNEQFF